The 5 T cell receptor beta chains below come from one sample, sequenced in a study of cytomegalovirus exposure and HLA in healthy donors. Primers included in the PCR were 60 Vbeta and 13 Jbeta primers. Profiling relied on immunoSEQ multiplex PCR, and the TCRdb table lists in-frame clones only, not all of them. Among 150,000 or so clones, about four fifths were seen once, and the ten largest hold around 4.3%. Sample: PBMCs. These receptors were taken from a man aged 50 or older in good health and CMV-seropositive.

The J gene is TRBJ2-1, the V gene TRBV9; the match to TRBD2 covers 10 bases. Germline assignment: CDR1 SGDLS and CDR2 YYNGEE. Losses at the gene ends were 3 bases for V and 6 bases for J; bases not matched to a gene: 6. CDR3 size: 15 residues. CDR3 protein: CASSALAGAGNEQFF. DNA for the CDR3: TGTGCCAGCAGCGCCCTAGCGGGAGCAGGCAATGAGCAGTTCTTC. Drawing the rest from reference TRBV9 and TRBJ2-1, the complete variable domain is DSGVTQTPKHLITATGQRVTLRCSPRSGDLSVYWYQQSLDQGLQFLIQYYNGEERAKGNILERFSAQQFPDLHSELNLSSLELGDSALYFCASSALAGAGNEQFFGPGTRLTVL.

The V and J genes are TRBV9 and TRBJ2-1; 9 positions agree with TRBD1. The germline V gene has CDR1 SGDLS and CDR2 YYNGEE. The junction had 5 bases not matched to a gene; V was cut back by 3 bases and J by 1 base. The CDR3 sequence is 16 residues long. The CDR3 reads CASSAPGTGSYNEQFF. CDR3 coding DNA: TGTGCCAGCAGCGCACCCGGGACAGGGTCCTACAATGAGCAGTTCTTC.

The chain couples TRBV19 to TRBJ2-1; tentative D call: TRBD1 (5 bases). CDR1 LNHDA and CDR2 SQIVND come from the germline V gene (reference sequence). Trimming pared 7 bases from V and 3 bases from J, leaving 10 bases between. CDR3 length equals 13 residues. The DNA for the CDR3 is TGTGCCAGTAAGGAACAGGACTACAATGAGCAGTTCTTC. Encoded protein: CASKEQDYNEQFF.

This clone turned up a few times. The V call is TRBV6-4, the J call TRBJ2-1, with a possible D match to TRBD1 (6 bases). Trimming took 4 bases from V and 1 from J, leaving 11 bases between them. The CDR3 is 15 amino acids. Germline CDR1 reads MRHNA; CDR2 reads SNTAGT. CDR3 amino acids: CASSGGDISYNEQFF. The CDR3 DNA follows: TGTGCCAGCAGTGGAGGGGACATTTCCTACAATGAGCAGTTCTTC.

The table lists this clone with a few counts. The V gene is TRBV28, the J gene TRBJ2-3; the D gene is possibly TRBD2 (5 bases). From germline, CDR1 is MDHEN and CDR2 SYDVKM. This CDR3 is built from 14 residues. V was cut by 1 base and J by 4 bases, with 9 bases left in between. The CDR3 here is CASSLSLEPDTQYF. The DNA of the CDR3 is TGTGCCAGCAGTTTATCACTAGAGCCAGATACGCAGTATTTT. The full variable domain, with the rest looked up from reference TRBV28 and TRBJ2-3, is DVKVTQSSRYLVKRTGEKVFLECVQDMDHENMFWYRQDPGLGLRLIYFSYDVKMKEKGDIPEGYSVSREKKERFSLILESASTNQTSMYLCASSLSLEPDTQYFGPGTRLTVL.